This T cell receptor (beta chain) came from a study of CD8 T cells in ankylosing spondylitis. Findings and limits, study-wide: Matched synovial fluid from ankylosing spondylitis patients was reported to be enriched for disease-linked clones. Characteristic of ankylosing spondylitis blood, it appeared, was a TCR beta motif comprising several highly homologous variants.

On this clonotype: The antigen remains unidentified.

The CDR3 is made up of 13 amino acids. The germline V gene has CDR1 SGHRS and CDR2 YFSETQ. The germline V and J ends were trimmed by 0 bases and 9 bases, with 12 bases remaining between them. Quantitative 5'-RACE with molecular barcodes generated TCR beta libraries. In TCRdb, the 5' RACE reads were re-called with MiXCR into one record per CDR3 protein. The sample yields 120,000 to 150,000 distinct CDR3 sequences, more than 7% seen once. The material sequenced was synovial fluid, either unsorted or a sorted T cell fraction (not recorded which). J is TRBJ2-5 and V is TRBV5-1; D gene ambiguous. The TCR originated in a male donor with ankylosing spondylitis. CDR3 DNA: TGCGCCAGCAGCTTGGCCGAGGCGGATCCCCAGTACTTC. As protein: CASSLAEADPQYF. Supplemented by reference TRBV5-1 and TRBJ2-5, the full variable domain reads KAGVTQTPRYLIKTRGQQVTLSCSPISGHRSVSWYQQTPGQGLQFLFEYFSETQRNKGNFPGRFSGRQFSNSRSEMNVSTLELGDSALYLCASSLAEADPQYFGPGTRLLVL.